This TCR beta chain came from a study of shared clonotypes between healthy human individuals (dated by TCRdb to the early 2020s). Context from the whole study: The cohort comprised a couple of women and a few men aged 18 to 49 years. Each donor's leukapheresis produced roughly between about 0.9 and 9.5 billion PBMCs. Per donor, three plates each were used for CD4 naive and CD4 memory, two for CD8 naive, and one for CD8 memory. To increase sequencing depth and limit assay-specific biases, different laboratories used diverse techniques to prepare libraries and sequence TCR repertoires. Blood TCR repertoires of about five healthy adults were deeply sequenced to estimate repertoire size and the extent of clonotype sharing between individuals.

Between the V and J ends, shortened by 1 base and 5 bases respectively, the junction contains 6 bases. For CDR1 and CDR2, the germline V gene lists SGHVS and FQNEAQ. The CDR3 covers 13 residues, taking in both the cysteine and the phenylalanine. This entry keeps only the CDR3 DNA: 39 bases, framed from base 1. The study at large found these results: Incomplete sequencing was indicated by rarefaction of sorted-subset datasets, despite the large sequencing depth. Sampling was restricted to blood, and TCR repertoires in tissues likely differ from the TCR repertoires found in blood. Compared with non-shared clonotypes, the clonotypes found in all four sorted-subset donors had higher generation probabilities. Across a handful of donors, about 4.5% of naive CD4, roughly 3.5% of naive CD8, approximately 2.5% of memory CD4, and roughly 0.41% of memory CD8 clonotypes were shared. The small number of donors limited the genetic and exposure-history diversity represented. Naive subsets generally had larger estimated clonotype richness than memory subsets. Based on pairwise subsampling, the degree of clonotype sharing among donors was expected to be affected by sequencing depth.

On this clone itself: Its antigen remains unidentified. Per-nucleotide qualities are absent, and no much larger clonotype sits a single base away.

The donors were healthy, HIV-negative adults with no recently reported acute infections or vaccinations. Every donor was a Caucasian adult residing in Nashville, Tennessee, USA. Magnetic negative selection was used to enrich CD4+ T cells, after which naive cells were positively selected on CD45RA and the negative fraction became the memory subset. After blood collection by leukapheresis, PBMCs were isolated using Ficoll-Histopaque density gradient centrifugation and then cryopreserved in the vapor phase of liquid nitrogen. Purity and quantity of every magnetically sorted T cell population were checked by analytical flow cytometry. Genomic DNA was isolated from every sorted fraction and measured by UV absorbance on a Nanodrop 2000c. Using the deep immunoSEQ assay, TCR CDR3 regions were amplified from genomic DNA by multiplex PCR. For each cell subset, the extracted genomic DNA was distributed evenly across all wells of several immunoSEQ 96-well plates, and each plate served as one replicate. Each replicate PCR for sorted subsets received roughly 0.2 ug genomic DNA, equal to some 32,000 T cell genomes. The purified libraries were quantified using a Qubit 3.0 fluorometer, sized with a Bioanalyzer 2100, and then quantified again using the KAPA Library Quantification kit. A separate single-read 150-cycle Illumina NextSeq 550 flow cell was used to sequence each immunoSEQ 96-well plate. Processing in the source paper ran as follows. Because the immunoSEQ output included only junctional sequences and no quality scores, the filtering could not be the same as the filtering used for full-length reads. To assign V/J genes and CDR3, sequences were annotated using PyIR, a Python wrapper for IgBLAST v1.9, with IMGT germline references. Reads were removed for weak V/J assignments (E-value above 1e-6), missing CDR3, stop codons, out-of-frame junctions, or ambiguous translated residues. A V3J clonotype was defined by an identical inferred V gene, J gene, and CDR3 amino acid sequence. Percentage overlap between repertoires was calculated by dividing the number of shared unique clonotypes by the size of the smaller repertoire. RTK rarefaction, the Chao1 estimator, and Recon v2.1 estimates of unobserved clonotypes were used to assess repertoire richness. OLGA was used to compute generation probabilities for all TCRbeta clonotypes that the gDNA method yielded from several donors. TCRdb retrieved this table from immuneACCESS and kept in-frame rearrangements only. Not all clones are present; in checked studies, unresolved V genes account for under half, and no reason is known for the remainder. That table furnishes V, J and clone size, whereas the DNA furnished D and trimming. The sample contains about 730,000 clones, over 55% of them found a single time. Under 2% of the sample goes to the ten largest clones.

This TCR was recovered from a young woman in good health. This receptor chain uses TRBV7-8 and TRBJ1-5; the D gene lacks a confident call. The sequenced sample consisted of memory CD4+ T cells sorted from blood. The sample's cell subset or site label is to be understood as: CD45RA-negative fraction. The CDR3 region has the sequence CASSLGQDQPQHF. The DNA is as follows: TGTGCCAGCAGCTTAGGTCAGGATCAGCCCCAGCATTTT. The CDR3, completed at both ends by the reference TRBV7-8 and TRBJ1-5 genes, gives the full variable domain GAGVSQSPRYKVAKRGQDVALRCDPISGHVSLFWYQQALGQGPEFLTYFQNEAQLDKSGLPSDRFFAERPEGSVSTLKIQRTQQEDSAVYLCASSLGQDQPQHFGDGTRLSIL.